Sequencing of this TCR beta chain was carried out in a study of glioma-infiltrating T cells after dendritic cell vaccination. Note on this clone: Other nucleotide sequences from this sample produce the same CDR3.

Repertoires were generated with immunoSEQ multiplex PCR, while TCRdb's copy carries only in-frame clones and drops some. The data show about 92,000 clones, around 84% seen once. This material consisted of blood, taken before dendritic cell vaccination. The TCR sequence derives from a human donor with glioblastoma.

The CDR3: CASSFELPYEQYF. DNA of the CDR3: TGTGCCAGCAGCTTCGAACTTCCCTACGAGCAGTACTTC. The chain couples TRBV11-1 to TRBJ2-7; D gene ambiguous. Between the trimmed V and J ends, which lost 3 bases and 2 bases, there was a span of 8 bases. This CDR3 is 13 amino acids long. Per germline, CDR1 SGHAT and CDR2 FQDESV (reference sequence).